This T cell receptor beta chain was identified in a study of T cell repertoires in cytomegalovirus infection. Study details: Indicated by public TCR beta signatures were CMV infection and matching HLA type. Study-level findings and limits: Summed public TCR beta family frequency identified CMV carriers bearing the relevant HLA. HLA-C-restricted CMV clonotypes gave the most frequent clonotype in two of eight donors.

The CDR3 has 14 residues. V lost 9 bases, J lost 4 bases, and 16 bases lay in between. Germline CDR1 is MDHEN and CDR2 is SYDVKM. Note on this clonotype: Its antigen is as yet unknown.

MiXCR, applied by TCRdb to the reads, yields one record per CDR3 protein. The sample gives some 240,000 distinct CDR3 sequences, approximately 15% of which show up once; less than 50% is in the top ten. The TCR sequence derives from a human donor in good health (CMV status not recorded). Some clones in this sample may be carry-over from other donors' samples. What was sequenced was CD8+ T cells from PBMCs. The chain employs TRBV28 and TRBJ1-3; D might be TRBD1 (6 bases). The CDR3 coding sequence is TGTGCCAGTACCCGGCCAGGGGAGGGAAACACCATATATTTT. Protein product: CASTRPGEGNTIYF.